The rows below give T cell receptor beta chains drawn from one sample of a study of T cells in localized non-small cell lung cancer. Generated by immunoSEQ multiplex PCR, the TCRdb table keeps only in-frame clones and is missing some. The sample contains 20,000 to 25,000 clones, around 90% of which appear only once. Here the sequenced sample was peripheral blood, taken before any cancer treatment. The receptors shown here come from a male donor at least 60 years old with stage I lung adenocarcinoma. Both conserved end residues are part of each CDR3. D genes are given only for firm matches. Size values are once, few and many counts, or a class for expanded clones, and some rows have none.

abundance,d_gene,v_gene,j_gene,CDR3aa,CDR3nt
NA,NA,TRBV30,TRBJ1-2,CAWSRAPLFYGYTF,TGTGCCTGGAGTCGGGCCCCCTTATTCTATGGCTACACCTTC
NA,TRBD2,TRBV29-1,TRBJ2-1,CSVEPSGGNEQFF,TGCAGCGTTGAACCTAGCGGGGGTAATGAGCAGTTCTTC
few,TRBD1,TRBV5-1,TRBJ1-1,CASSEGTGRMNTEAFF,TGCGCCAGCAGCGAAGGGACAGGGCGGATGAACACTGAAGCTTTCTTT
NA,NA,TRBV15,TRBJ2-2,CATSRDLAGTTGELFF,TGTGCCACCAGCAGAGATTTGGCAGGGACCACCGGGGAGCTGTTTTTT
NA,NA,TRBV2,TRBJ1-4,CASMEGIYGEKLFF,TGTGCCAGCATGGAGGGGATATATGGGGAAAAACTGTTTTTT
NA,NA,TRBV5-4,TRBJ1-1,CASFTWNLNTEAFF,TGTGCCAGCTTTACATGGAACCTGAACACTGAAGCTTTCTTT
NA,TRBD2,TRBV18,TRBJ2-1,CASSLSGLVGNEQFF,TGTGCCAGCTCACTATCGGGACTAGTTGGCAATGAGCAGTTCTTC
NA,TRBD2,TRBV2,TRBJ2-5,CASKVAGAIKTQYF,TGTGCCAGCAAAGTAGCGGGAGCTATTAAGACCCAGTACTTC
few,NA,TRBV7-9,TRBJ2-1,CASSPVLNEQFF,TGTGCCAGCAGCCCCGTTTTAAATGAGCAGTTCTTC
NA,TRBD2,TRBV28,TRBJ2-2,CASRVGGSRGELFF,TGTGCCAGCAGGGTCGGGGGGAGTCGAGGGGAGCTGTTTTTT
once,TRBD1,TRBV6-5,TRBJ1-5,CASSLTGRSNQPQHF,TGTGCCAGCAGTCTGACAGGGCGAAGCAATCAGCCCCAGCATTTT
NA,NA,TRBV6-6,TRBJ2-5,CASSSGDSKETQYF,TGTGCCAGCTCCTCCGGGGACTCCAAAGAGACCCAGTACTTC
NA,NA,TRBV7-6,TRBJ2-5,CASSLANPSRETQYF,TGTGCCAGCAGCTTAGCTAACCCCAGCCGAGAGACCCAGTACTTC
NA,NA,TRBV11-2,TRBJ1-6,CASSTVSEPNSPLHF,TGTGCCAGCAGCACGGTGTCAGAGCCTAATTCACCCCTCCACTTT
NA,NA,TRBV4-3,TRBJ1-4,CASSQDRVGGGFNEKLFF,TGCGCCAGCAGCCAAGATCGAGTTGGAGGAGGGTTTAATGAAAAACTGTTTTTT
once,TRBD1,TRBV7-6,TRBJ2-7,CASSLRQGMVVGEQYF,TGTGCCAGCAGCTTGAGACAGGGGATGGTGGTGGGGGAGCAGTACTTC
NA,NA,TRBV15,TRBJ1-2,CATSRDTSGGYTF,TGTGCCACCAGCAGAGATACGAGCGGTGGCTACACCTTC
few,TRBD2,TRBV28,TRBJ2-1,CASRGGVVLFNEQFF,TGTGCCAGCCGGGGGGGCGTTGTTTTATTTAATGAGCAGTTCTTC
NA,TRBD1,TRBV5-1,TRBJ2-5,CASSLAYRTGGAGETQYF,TGCGCCAGCAGCTTGGCGTATAGGACAGGGGGCGCGGGGGAGACCCAGTACTTC
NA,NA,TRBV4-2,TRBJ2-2,CASSQVRITGELFF,TGTGCCAGCAGCCAAGTCAGGATCACCGGGGAGCTGTTTTTT
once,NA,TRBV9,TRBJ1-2,CASSVRDLANYGYTF,TGTGCCAGCAGCGTCCGGGACCTCGCTAACTATGGCTACACCTTC
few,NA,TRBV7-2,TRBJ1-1,CASSPVGGWVNTEAFF,TGTGCCAGCAGCCCAGTGGGGGGTTGGGTTAACACTGAAGCTTTCTTT